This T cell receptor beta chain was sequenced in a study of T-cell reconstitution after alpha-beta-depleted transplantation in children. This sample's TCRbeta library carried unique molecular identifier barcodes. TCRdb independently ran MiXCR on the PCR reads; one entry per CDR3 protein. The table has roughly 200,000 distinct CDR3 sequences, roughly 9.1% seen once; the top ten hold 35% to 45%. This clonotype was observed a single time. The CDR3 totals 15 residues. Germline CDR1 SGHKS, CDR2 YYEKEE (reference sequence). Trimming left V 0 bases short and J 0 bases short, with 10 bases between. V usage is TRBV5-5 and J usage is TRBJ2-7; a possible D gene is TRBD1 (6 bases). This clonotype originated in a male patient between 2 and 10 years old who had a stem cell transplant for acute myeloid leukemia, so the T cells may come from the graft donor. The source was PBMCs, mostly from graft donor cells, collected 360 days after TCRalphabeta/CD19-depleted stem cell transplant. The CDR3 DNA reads TGTGCCAGCAGCTTGGGGACAGTACTCTCCTACGAGCAGTACTTC. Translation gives CASSLGTVLSYEQYF.